The 7 T cell receptor beta chains below all came from one sample that was sequenced in a study of blood T cell repertoires in COVID-19. Profiled with immunoSEQ multiplex PCR; TCRdb holds only in-frame clones, not every one. The profile shows around 270,000 clones, about 86% of them singletons. Input material: peripheral blood. Every receptor here comes from a person aged 65-85 years with COVID-19, enrolled during active disease.

The CDR3 DNA reads TGTGCCAGCAGCCCTGGGGCACAGGGGTCTCCCGGGGAGCTGTTTTTT. This sequence encodes CASSPGAQGSPGELFF. V and J are TRBV7-9 and TRBJ2-2; TRBD1 matches 7 bases. The CDR3 runs to 16 residues. Germline V lookup: CDR1 SEHNR, CDR2 FQNEAQ (reference sequence). With V trimmed by 5 bases and J by 6 bases, 12 bases remained unmatched.

The chain carries TRBV18 and TRBJ2-3; 9 bases agree with TRBD1. The junction had 5 bases not matched to a gene; V was cut back by 2 bases and J by 2 bases. CDR3 length: 16 residues. Germline loops: CDR1 KGHSH, CDR2 LQKENI. CDR3: CASSPLDRGLTDTQYF. CDR3 nucleotide sequence: TGTGCCAGCTCACCATTGGACAGGGGACTCACAGATACGCAGTATTTT.

This clone was seen at least ten times. This rearrangement joins TRBV9 to TRBJ2-3, with TRBD1 matching 9 bases. The CDR3 sequence is 14 residues long. Trimming took 6 bases from V and 5 from J; bases not matched to a gene: 7. The germline CDR1 and CDR2 sequences are SGDLS and YYNGEE. CDR3 nucleotides: TGTGCCAGCAACACAGGGGGCGCAGGAGATACGCAGTATTTT. This encodes CASNTGGAGDTQYF.

The chain recombines TRBV7-3 with TRBJ1-1, with no clear D. V was shortened by 5 bases and J by 6 bases, with 13 bases between the two germline ends. The CDR3 is 13 amino acids. Germline assignment: CDR1 SGHTA and CDR2 FQGTGA. CDR3 in amino acids: CASSPERSAEAFF. Written as DNA, the CDR3 is TGTGCCAGCAGCCCAGAGCGTAGCGCTGAAGCTTTCTTT.

The gene calls are TRBV7-2 and TRBJ2-1; 9 bases align to TRBD1. The CDR3 consists of 16 residues. Germline V gives CDR1 SGHTA, CDR2 FQGNSA. After removal of 5 bases from V and 8 bases from J, the junction contained 13 bases not matched to a gene. CDR3 coding DNA: TGTGCCAGCAGCCCATCGCTTGGAACAGGGGGCTATGAGCAGTTCTTC. Residues: CASSPSLGTGGYEQFF.

This chain links TRBV15 with TRBJ2-7, with D possibly TRBD1 on 6 matching bases. The CDR3 length is 13 residues. Germline V gene data show CDR1 as LNHNV and CDR2 as YYDKDF (reference sequence). V lost 0 bases, J lost 3 bases, and 6 bases lay in between. DNA of the CDR3: TGTGCCACCAGCAGAGAACAGGGCTACGAGCAGTACTTC. Translating gives CATSREQGYEQYF.

The V call is TRBV6-5, the J call TRBJ2-3; D is possibly TRBD1 (5 bases). CDR1 is MNHEY, CDR2 SVGAGI, per germline. V was pared by 5 bases and J by 7 bases, with 16 bases between. CDR3 length: 14 amino acids. The CDR3 loop is CASSRQGDRNTQYF. The DNA of the CDR3 is TGTGCCAGCAGTCGCCAGGGCGACCGCAATACGCAGTATTTT.